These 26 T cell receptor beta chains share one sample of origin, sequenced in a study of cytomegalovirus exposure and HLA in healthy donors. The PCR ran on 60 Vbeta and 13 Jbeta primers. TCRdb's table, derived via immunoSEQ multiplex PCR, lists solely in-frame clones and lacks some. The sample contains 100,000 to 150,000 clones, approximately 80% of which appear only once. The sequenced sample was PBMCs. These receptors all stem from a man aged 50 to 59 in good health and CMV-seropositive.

As DNA, the CDR3 is TGTGCCAGCAGCCCGACAGGGTCTCGGGTGAACACTGAAGCTTTCTTT. It translates to CASSPTGSRVNTEAFF. The chain joins TRBV14 to TRBJ1-1; 7 nucleotides match TRBD1. This CDR3 region has 16 residues. The J segment lost 0 bases and the V segment lost 4 bases, leaving 8 bases of the junction unmatched. Germline loops: CDR1 SGHDN, CDR2 FVKESK.

The CDR3 region is CAYNRDSNQPQHF. The CDR3 bases are TGTGCCTATAACCGGGACAGTAATCAGCCCCAGCATTTT. The chain recombines TRBV30 with TRBJ1-5, with 7 positions matching TRBD1. Trimming at V came to 7 bases and at J to 4 bases, leaving 7 bases not matched to a gene. CDR3 length: 13 residues. The V gene's germline CDR1 is GTSNPN and CDR2 SVGIG (reference sequence).

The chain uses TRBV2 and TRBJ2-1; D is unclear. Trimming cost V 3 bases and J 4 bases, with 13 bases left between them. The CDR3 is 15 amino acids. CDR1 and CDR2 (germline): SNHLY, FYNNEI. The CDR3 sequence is CASSDFGRKYNEQFF. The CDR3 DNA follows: TGTGCCAGCAGTGACTTCGGTAGAAAATACAATGAGCAGTTCTTC.

CDR3 sequence: CASTGRRGSNYGYTF. CDR3 nucleotide sequence: TGTGCCAGCACCGGGCGTAGGGGCAGCAACTATGGCTACACCTTC. The chain uses TRBV6-1 and TRBJ1-2, with a tentative D call TRBD1 (5 bases). Germline V lookup: CDR1 MNHNS, CDR2 SASEGT. Deletions cut 7 bases from V and 2 bases from J, with 17 bases between. This CDR3 has 15 amino acids.

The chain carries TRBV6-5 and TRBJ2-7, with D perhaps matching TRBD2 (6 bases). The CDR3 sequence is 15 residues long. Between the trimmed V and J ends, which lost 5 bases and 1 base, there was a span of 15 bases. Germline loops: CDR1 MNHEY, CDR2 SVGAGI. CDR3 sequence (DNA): TGTGCCAGCAGTCTTAAAACGGCGGGGTCCTACGAGCAGTACTTC. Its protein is CASSLKTAGSYEQYF.

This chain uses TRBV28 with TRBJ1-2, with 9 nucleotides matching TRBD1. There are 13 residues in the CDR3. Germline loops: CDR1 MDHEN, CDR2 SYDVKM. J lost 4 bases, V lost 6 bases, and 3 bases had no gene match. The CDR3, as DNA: TGTGCCAGCAGCACGGGACAGGGCTATGGCTACACCTTC. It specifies CASSTGQGYGYTF.

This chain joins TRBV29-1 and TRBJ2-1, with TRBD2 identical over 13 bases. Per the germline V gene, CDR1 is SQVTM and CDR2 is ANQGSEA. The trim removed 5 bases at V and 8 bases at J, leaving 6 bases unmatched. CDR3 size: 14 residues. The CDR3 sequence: CSVPLAGGHHEQFF. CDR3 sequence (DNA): TGCAGCGTTCCACTAGCGGGGGGGCATCATGAGCAGTTCTTC.

In DNA, the CDR3 is TGTGCCAGCTCACCGAGAACAAAGCGGGGGGACAATGAGCAGTTCTTC. Translated: CASSPRTKRGDNEQFF. The gene calls are TRBV18 and TRBJ2-1; 9 bases are a match to TRBD2. V was clipped by 3 bases and J by 5 bases; unmatched bases: 8. This CDR3 comprises 16 residues. Per the germline V gene, CDR1 is KGHSH and CDR2 is LQKENI.

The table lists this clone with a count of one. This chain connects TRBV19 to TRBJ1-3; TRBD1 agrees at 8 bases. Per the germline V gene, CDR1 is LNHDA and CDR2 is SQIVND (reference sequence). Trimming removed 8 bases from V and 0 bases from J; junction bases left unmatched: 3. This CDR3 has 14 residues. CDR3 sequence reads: CASGDRPSGNTIYF. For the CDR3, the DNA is TGTGCCAGTGGGGACAGGCCCTCTGGAAACACCATATATTTT.

The CDR3 protein is CASSSALGYTF. DNA for the CDR3: TGTGCCAGCAGCAGCGCTTTGGGCTACACCTTC. The gene calls are TRBV28 and TRBJ1-2; D is undetermined. V was pared by 6 bases and J by 8 bases, with 10 bases between. The germline V gene has CDR1 MDHEN and CDR2 SYDVKM. The CDR3 is made up of 11 amino acids.

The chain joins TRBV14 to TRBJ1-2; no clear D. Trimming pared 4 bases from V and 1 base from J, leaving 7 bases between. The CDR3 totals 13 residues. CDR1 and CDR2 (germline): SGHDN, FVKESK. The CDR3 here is CASSPHLNYGYTF. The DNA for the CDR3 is TGTGCCAGCAGCCCACACCTTAACTATGGCTACACCTTC.

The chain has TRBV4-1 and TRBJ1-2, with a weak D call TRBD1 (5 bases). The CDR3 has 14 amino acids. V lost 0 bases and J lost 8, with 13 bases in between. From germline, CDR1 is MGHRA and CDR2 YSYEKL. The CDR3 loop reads CASSQDRGGIGYTF. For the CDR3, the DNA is TGCGCCAGCAGCCAAGATCGGGGGGGGATCGGCTACACCTTC.

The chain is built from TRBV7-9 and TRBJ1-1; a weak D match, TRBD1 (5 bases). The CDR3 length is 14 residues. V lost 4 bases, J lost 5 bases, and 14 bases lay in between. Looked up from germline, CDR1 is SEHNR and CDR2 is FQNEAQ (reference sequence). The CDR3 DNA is TGTGCCAGCAGCTGGAAAACAGGAGGGACTGAAGCTTTCTTT. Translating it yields CASSWKTGGTEAFF.

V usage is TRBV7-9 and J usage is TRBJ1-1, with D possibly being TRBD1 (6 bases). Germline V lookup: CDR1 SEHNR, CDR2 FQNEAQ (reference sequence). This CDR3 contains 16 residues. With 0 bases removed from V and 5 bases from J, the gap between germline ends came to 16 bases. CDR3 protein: CASSLAVGGRGTEAFF. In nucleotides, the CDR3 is TGTGCCAGCAGCTTAGCGGTTGGGGGGCGGGGGACTGAAGCTTTCTTT.

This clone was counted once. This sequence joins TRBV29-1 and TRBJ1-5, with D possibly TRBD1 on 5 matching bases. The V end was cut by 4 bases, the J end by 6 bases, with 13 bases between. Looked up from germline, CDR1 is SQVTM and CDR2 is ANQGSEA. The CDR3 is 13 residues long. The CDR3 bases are TGCAGCGTTGGGCAGGGTATAGGTCAGCCCCAGCATTTT. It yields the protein CSVGQGIGQPQHF.

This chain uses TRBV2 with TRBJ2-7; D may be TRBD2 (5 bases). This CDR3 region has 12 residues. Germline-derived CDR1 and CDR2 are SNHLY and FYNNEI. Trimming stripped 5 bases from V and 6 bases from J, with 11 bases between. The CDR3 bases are TGTGCCAGCAGTACCACTAGGGCCGAGCAGTACTTC. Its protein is CASSTTRAEQYF.

CDR3 bases: TGTGCCAGCAGGATAACAGGGGGAGGCTTTGATTACACCTTC. Residues: CASRITGGGFDYTF. The chain couples TRBV5-8 to TRBJ1-2; 8 positions agree with TRBD1. The CDR3 runs 14 residues. Germline CDR1 SGHTS, CDR2 YDEGEE. The junction had 14 bases not matched to a gene; V was cut back by 5 bases and J by 11 bases.

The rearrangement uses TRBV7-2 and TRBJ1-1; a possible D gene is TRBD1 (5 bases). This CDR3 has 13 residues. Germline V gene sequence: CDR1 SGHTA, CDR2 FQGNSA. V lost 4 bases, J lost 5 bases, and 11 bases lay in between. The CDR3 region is CASSSRVRTEAFF. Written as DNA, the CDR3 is TGTGCCAGCAGCTCCAGGGTTAGGACTGAAGCTTTCTTT.

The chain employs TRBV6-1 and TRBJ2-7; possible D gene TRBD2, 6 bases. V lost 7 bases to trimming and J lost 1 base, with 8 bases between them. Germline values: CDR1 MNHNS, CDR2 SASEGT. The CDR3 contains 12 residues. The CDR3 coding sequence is TGTGCCAGCAACGGGGGATCCTACGAGCAGTACTTC. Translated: CASNGGSYEQYF.

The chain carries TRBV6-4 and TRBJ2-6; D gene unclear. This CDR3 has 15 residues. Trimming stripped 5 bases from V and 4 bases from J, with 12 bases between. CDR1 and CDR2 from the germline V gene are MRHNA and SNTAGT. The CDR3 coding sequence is TGTGCCAGCAGTCAAAACTCTAACGGGGCCAACGTCCTGACTTTC. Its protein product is CASSQNSNGANVLTF.

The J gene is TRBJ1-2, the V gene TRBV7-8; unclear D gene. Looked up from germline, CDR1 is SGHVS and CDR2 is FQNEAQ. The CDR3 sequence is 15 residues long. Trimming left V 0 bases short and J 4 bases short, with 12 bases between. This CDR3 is CASSLAGNSGYGYTF. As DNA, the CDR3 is TGTGCCAGCAGCTTAGCCGGGAATTCTGGCTATGGCTACACCTTC. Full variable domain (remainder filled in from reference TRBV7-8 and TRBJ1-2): GAGVSQSPRYKVAKRGQDVALRCDPISGHVSLFWYQQALGQGPEFLTYFQNEAQLDKSGLPSDRFFAERPEGSVSTLKIQRTQQEDSAVYLCASSLAGNSGYGYTFGSGTRLTVV.

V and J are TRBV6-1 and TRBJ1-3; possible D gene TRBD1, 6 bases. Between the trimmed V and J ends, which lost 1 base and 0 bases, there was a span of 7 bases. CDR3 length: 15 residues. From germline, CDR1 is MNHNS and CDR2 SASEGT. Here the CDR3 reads CASSEDRDSGNTIYF. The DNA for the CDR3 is TGTGCCAGCAGTGAAGACAGGGACTCTGGAAACACCATATATTTT.

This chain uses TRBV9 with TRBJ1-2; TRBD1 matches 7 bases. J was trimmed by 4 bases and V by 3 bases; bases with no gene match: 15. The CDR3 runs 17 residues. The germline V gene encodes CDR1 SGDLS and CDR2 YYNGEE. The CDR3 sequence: CASSAVRGRVQSYGYTF. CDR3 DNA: TGTGCCAGCAGCGCTGTTAGGGGGCGCGTTCAGAGCTATGGCTACACCTTC.

For the CDR3, the DNA is TGTGCCAGCATAAGGGCTAGCGGGAGATACGAGCAGTACTTC. Residues: CASIRASGRYEQYF. The rearrangement uses TRBV6-1 and TRBJ2-7, with 10 bases that match TRBD2. Germline CDR1 MNHNS, CDR2 SASEGT. The V gene end was trimmed by 7 bases and the J gene end by 4 bases; junction bases not matched to a gene: 7. This CDR3 is built from 14 residues.

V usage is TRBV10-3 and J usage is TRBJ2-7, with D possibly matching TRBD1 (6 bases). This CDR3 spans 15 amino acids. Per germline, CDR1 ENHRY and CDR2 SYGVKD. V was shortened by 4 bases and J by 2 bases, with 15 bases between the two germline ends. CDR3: CAISVIGKGAYEQYF. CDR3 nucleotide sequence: TGTGCCATCAGTGTTATCGGGAAGGGGGCCTACGAGCAGTACTTC.

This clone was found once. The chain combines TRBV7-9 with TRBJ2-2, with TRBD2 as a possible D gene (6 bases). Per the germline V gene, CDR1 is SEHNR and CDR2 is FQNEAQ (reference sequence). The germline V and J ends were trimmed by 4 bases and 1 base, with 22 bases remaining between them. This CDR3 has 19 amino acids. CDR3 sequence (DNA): TGTGCCAGCAGCTCCCGCGTCGTTAGCGGACTCAAGAACACCGGGGAGCTGTTTTTT. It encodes CASSSRVVSGLKNTGELFF.